The present TCR beta chain was sequenced within a study of chemoradiotherapy in HPV16-positive cancers. The germline V gene encodes CDR1 SGHRS and CDR2 YFSETQ. CDR3 length: 13 residues. Between the trimmed V and J ends, which lost 6 bases and 4 bases, there was a span of 13 bases. Repeated repertoire sampling spanned the course of chemoradiotherapy. Remarks on this clone: Its antigen remains unidentified.

Whole-study findings and limits: Non-HPV-specific T cells did not expand in tumors during treatment, whereas candidate HPV-specific clones and E7-related motifs did.

TCRdb's copy holds only in-frame clones and misses some; the assay was immunoSEQ multiplex PCR. The sample contains some 25,000 clones, 94% of which appear only once. The receptor was isolated from a human donor with HPV-associated anogenital cancer. Sampling was conducted from a patient who underwent chemoradiotherapy. The gene calls are TRBV5-1 and TRBJ1-2; D unclear. The CDR3 reads CASTPDASYGYTF. CDR3 bases: TGCGCCAGCACCCCCGACGCCTCCTATGGCTACACCTTC.